The 15 T cell receptor beta chains reported below all come from one sample, sequenced in a study of Ad26.COV2.S vaccination and SARS-CoV-2 variants (TCRdb year 2021). Library preparation used the immunoSEQ multiplex PCR assay. TCRdb provides this immuneACCESS table in a form limited to in-frame rearrangements. Some clones are lacking; in checked studies, under half of them reflect an unresolved V gene, and why the rest are absent is not known. The sample table contains around 350,000 clones; only one count was recorded for 80% to 90% of them. The top ten clonotypes cover 3.3% of the sample. This specimen's treatment or condition label, per the study, means: roughly 20 received Ad26.COV2.S at low or high dose, single or two shots; roughly five received placebo; per-sample allocation not given. For vaccine and placebo recipients, repertoires were sequenced using samples collected on day 63 after the first injection.

The sample was peripheral blood, taken in a trial of Ad26.COV2.S vaccine versus placebo. These receptors were obtained from a person between 18 and 59 years old who received the Ad26.COV2.S COVID-19 vaccine or a placebo.

This chain connects TRBV12-3 or TRBV12-4 to TRBJ1-2, with a tentative D call TRBD1 (5 bases). V was shortened by 3 bases and J by 8 bases, with 13 bases between the two germline ends. The CDR3 consists of 13 residues. CDR3 in DNA: TGTGCCAGCAGTTTGGCCGGGACGAGCGGCTACACCTTC. Protein product: CASSLAGTSGYTF.

The chain combines TRBV5-6 with TRBJ2-7; 8 nucleotides agree with TRBD1. This CDR3 region has 14 residues. CDR1 is SGHDT and CDR2 is YYEEEE in the germline V gene. Unmatched junction bases numbered 5, after V lost 1 base and J lost 5 bases. CDR3 nucleotide sequence: TGTGCCAGCAGCTTGAGGGCAGGGGGCCACGAGCAGTACTTC. This translates into CASSLRAGGHEQYF.

The gene calls are TRBV5-1 and TRBJ1-2; D remains ambiguous. The CDR3 loop spans 16 amino acids. Trimming took off 0 bases at V and 7 bases at J, with 19 bases between the two ends. Germline CDR1 SGHRS, CDR2 YFSETQ. CDR3 region: CASSLGQANDMAGYTF. The CDR3 coding sequence is TGCGCCAGCAGCTTGGGCCAGGCTAACGACATGGCTGGCTACACCTTC.

To note about this clone: Given the absence of the conserved phenylalanine or tryptophan at the CDR3 end, a read error is likely. Because the CDR3's place on the DNA is in doubt, the DNA is left out and the CDR3 is given as listed by TCRdb. The chain joins TRBV28 to TRBJ2-7; the table's D gene call, TRBD1, was not cross checked with the DNA. Including both end residues, the CDR3 is 10 amino acids long. The V gene's germline CDR1 is MDHEN and CDR2 SYDVKM. The CDR3 spells CASSQGSLWT.

The chain is built from TRBV10-1 and TRBJ2-1, with a possible D match to TRBD2 (7 bases). The V gene's germline CDR1 is WNHNN and CDR2 SYGVQD (reference sequence). This CDR3 is built from 14 residues. Trimming stripped 0 bases from V and 9 bases from J, with 12 bases between. DNA of the CDR3: TGCGCCAGCAGTGAGTCTCGGGGGGCGGGTGAGCAGTTCTTC. Its protein is CASSESRGAGEQFF.

The J gene is TRBJ2-7, the V gene TRBV28, with D uncertain. Germline CDR1 is MDHEN and CDR2 is SYDVKM. This CDR3 is 12 amino acids long. The germline V and J ends were trimmed by 4 bases and 0 bases, with 4 bases remaining between them. The DNA for the CDR3 is TGTGCCAGCAGTTCCTACTCCTACGAGCAGTACTTC. It specifies CASSSYSYEQYF.

This clone occurred once. V usage is TRBV10-1 and J usage is TRBJ2-7; the D gene is possibly TRBD1 (5 bases). The CDR3 is 15 residues long. Germline assignment: CDR1 WNHNN and CDR2 SYGVQD (reference sequence). Trimming pared 7 bases from V and 3 bases from J, leaving 19 bases between. CDR3: CASTYKPDRFYEQYF. DNA for the CDR3: TGCGCCAGCACTTATAAACCCGACAGATTCTACGAGCAGTACTTC.

The J gene is TRBJ1-1, the V gene TRBV2, with 9 bases fitting TRBD1. The CDR3 totals 14 residues. Germline assignment: CDR1 SNHLY and CDR2 FYNNEI. V gave up 8 bases and J gave up 5 bases; unmatched junction bases: 9. In DNA, the CDR3 is TGTGCCAGCGGCGGACAGGGGAGATCGACTGAAGCTTTCTTT. This sequence encodes CASGGQGRSTEAFF.

V and J are TRBV10-1 and TRBJ2-7; D is unclear. Trimming pared 4 bases from V and 3 bases from J, leaving 7 bases between. The germline gives CDR1 WNHNN, CDR2 SYGVQD (reference sequence). The CDR3 is 12 residues long. CDR3 sequence reads: CASSASFYEQYF. The CDR3 coding sequence is TGCGCCAGCAGTGCGTCGTTCTACGAGCAGTACTTC.

The J gene is TRBJ2-3, the V gene TRBV6-6, with 10 bases identical to TRBD2. The V segment lost 7 bases and the J segment 4 bases; nucleotides outside the gene matches: 14. CDR3 length: 17 amino acids. Germline CDR1 is MNHNY and CDR2 is SVGAGI (reference sequence). CDR3 region: CASTRLAGGGEPDTQYF. CDR3 coding DNA: TGTGCCAGCACTCGATTAGCGGGAGGTGGGGAGCCAGATACGCAGTATTTT.

This chain joins TRBV27 and TRBJ2-7; 7 nucleotides match TRBD1. Trimming at V came to 2 bases and at J to 3 bases, leaving 4 bases not matched to a gene. Germline-derived CDR1 and CDR2 are MNHEY and SMNVEV (reference sequence). This CDR3 is 14 amino acids long. DNA for the CDR3: TGTGCCAGCAGTTTAACAGGGGTGGGCTACGAGCAGTACTTC. Protein: CASSLTGVGYEQYF.

The CDR3 DNA sequence: TGTGCCATCAGTGACCGGACTAGCGGGAGCTCCTACGAGCAGTACTTC. This encodes CAISDRTSGSSYEQYF. V and J are TRBV10-3 and TRBJ2-7, with 13 bases that match TRBD2. With V trimmed by 3 bases and J by 0 bases, 2 bases remained unmatched. The CDR3 contains 16 residues. Germline lookup yields CDR1 ENHRY and CDR2 SYGVKD.

The chain is built from TRBV10-2 and TRBJ1-1; unclear D gene. Germline loops: CDR1 WSHSY, CDR2 SAAADI. The V end was cut by 6 bases, the J end by 3 bases, with 20 bases between. The CDR3 covers 16 residues. CDR3 region: CASRSREPMVDTEAFF. CDR3 coding DNA: TGCGCCAGCAGGAGCCGGGAACCGATGGTTGACACTGAAGCTTTCTTT.

The V and J genes are TRBV7-2 and TRBJ2-2; 9 bases align to TRBD1. The CDR3 length is 16 residues. The germline gives CDR1 SGHTA, CDR2 FQGNSA. The trim removed 5 bases at V and 1 base at J, leaving 5 bases unmatched. The CDR3 coding sequence is TGTGCCAGCAGCCTGACAGGGGGAAAGAACACCGGGGAGCTGTTTTTT. The encoded protein is CASSLTGGKNTGELFF.

In DNA, the CDR3 is TGTGCCAGCAGTGAGCTTAGGAATGAGCAGTTCTTC. Its protein is CASSELRNEQFF. This chain connects TRBV6-1 to TRBJ2-1; no reliable D call. V lost 3 bases and J lost 7, with 7 bases in between. Germline-derived CDR1 and CDR2 are MNHNS and SASEGT. This CDR3 is 12 amino acids long.